This is a list of T cell receptor beta chains from one sample in a study of blood T cell repertoires in COVID-19. Here immunoSEQ multiplex PCR was the method, and the copy in TCRdb shows in-frame clones only, minus some. Here the sample spans roughly 38,000 clones, 85% being singletons. Sequencing input: peripheral blood. Source of these receptors: a human donor in a cohort sampled during active COVID-19. CDR3s include the opening cysteine and the closing phenylalanine or tryptophan. The D gene is left open where the match is weak. Size is stated for part of the rows, as once, few or many counts, or as a class when the clone is expanded.

TRBJ1-2 TRBV7-2 NA NA TGTGCCAGCAGCTTAGCGCAACCCGGCGCGGCTTCCGGTGGCTACACCTTC CASSLAQPGAASGGYTF
TRBJ1-2 TRBV28 TRBD1 NA TGTGCCAGCAGTCGCCAAGACAGGGCTGGCTACACCTTC CASSRQDRAGYTF
TRBJ2-1 TRBV28 NA NA TGTGCCACCAACTCCCGGAGCTCCTACAATGAGCAGTTCTTC CATNSRSSYNEQFF
TRBJ2-7 TRBV11-2 TRBD1 NA TGTGCCAGCAGACCGAACAGGGGACCGACCTACGAGCAGTACTTC CASRPNRGPTYEQYF
TRBJ2-3 TRBV11-2 NA NA TGTGCCAGCAGCTTAGTGGCTAGCCAACCAACAGATACGCAGTATTTT CASSLVASQPTDTQYF
TRBJ1-2 TRBV11-2 NA NA TGTGCCAGCAGCTCCTTAACAGGATACCTTGGCTACACCTTC CASSSLTGYLGYTF
TRBJ1-3 TRBV4-1 NA NA TGCGCCAGCAGCCAAGAAAGACGGACATACTACTCTGGAAACACCATATATTTT CASSQERRTYYSGNTIYF
TRBJ1-1 TRBV6-5 NA once TGTGCCAGCAGTTACAGAACAGGGTCCCAAGCTTTCTTT CASSYRTGSQAFF
TRBJ2-7 TRBV27 NA NA TGTGCCAGCAGTTCGTATGGACAGATCTACGAGCAGTACTTC CASSSYGQIYEQYF
TRBJ2-2 TRBV13 TRBD1 NA TGTGCCAGCAGCTTATGGACAGGGGGCACCGGGGAGCTGTTTTTT CASSLWTGGTGELFF
TRBJ2-1 TRBV15 TRBD1 once TGTGCCACCAGCAAGGTCAGGACAGGGTCGTACAATGAGCAGTTCTTC CATSKVRTGSYNEQFF
TRBJ2-1 TRBV6-4 TRBD2 NA TGTGCCAGCAGTGACCAGCGGGGGGCATCCTACAATGAGCAGTTCTTC CASSDQRGASYNEQFF
TRBJ2-2 TRBV2 NA NA TGTGCCAGCAGTGTTCGCACAGGGAACGGGGAGCTGTTTTTT CASSVRTGNGELFF
TRBJ2-7 TRBV5-1 NA NA TGCGCCAGCAGTGAGGGGGTGGTAAGCACCTACGAGCAGTACTTC CASSEGVVSTYEQYF
TRBJ2-5 TRBV7-2 TRBD2 NA TGTGCCAGCAGCCCACGGACTAGCGGGGTAGAGACCCAGTACTTC CASSPRTSGVETQYF
TRBJ2-4 TRBV12-5 NA NA TGTGCTAGTGGCCTGAGGCCCTTGATGGACATTCAGTACTTC CASGLRPLMDIQYF
TRBJ2-7 TRBV5-1 NA NA TGCGCCAGCAGCTTGGCTAGGGAGTACGAGCAGTACTTC CASSLAREYEQYF
TRBJ1-5 TRBV7-2 TRBD1 NA TGTGCCAGCAGCTCGGGACAGGGGAATCAGCCCCAGCATTTT CASSSGQGNQPQHF
TRBJ1-4 TRBV4-1 NA few TGCGCCAGCAGCCAAGCCTCCATTGGCGAAAAACTGTTTTTT CASSQASIGEKLFF
TRBJ2-1 TRBV4-3 TRBD1 once TGCGCCAGCAGCCTATCACTGACAGGGTTCAATGAGCAGTTCTTC CASSLSLTGFNEQFF
TRBJ2-7 TRBV11-3 TRBD2 NA TGTGCCAGCAGCTCTGGGACTATCTACGAGCAGTACTTC CASSSGTIYEQYF
TRBJ2-2 TRBV4-3 TRBD1 NA TGCGCCAGCAGGAGACAGGGGGACACCGGGGAGCTGTTTTTT CASRRQGDTGELFF
TRBJ1-1 TRBV7-6 TRBD1 NA TGTGCCAGCAGCTTAGGGACAGGGCTTTTGACTGAAGCTTTCTTT CASSLGTGLLTEAFF
TRBJ2-5 TRBV6-5 NA once TGTGCCAGCAGACAAACAGAGACCCAGTACTTC CASRQTETQYF
TRBJ1-2 TRBV18 TRBD1 NA TGTGCCAGCTCACCGGAGCTTAGGGACAGATACTATGGCTACACCTTC CASSPELRDRYYGYTF
TRBJ2-1 TRBV28 TRBD2 NA TGTGCCAGCAGTTTATTATCCAGCGGGGGCGGTGAGCAGTTCTTC CASSLLSSGGGEQFF
TRBJ1-6 TRBV19 NA few TGTGCCAGTAGTACTACCCGGGGTACGGTCTCCTATAATTCACCCCTCCACTTT CASSTTRGTVSYNSPLHF
TRBJ1-1 TRBV6-4 NA NA TGTGCCAGCAGTGAAGAGATGGACACTGAAGCTTTCTTT CASSEEMDTEAFF
TRBJ2-7 TRBV14 TRBD2 NA TGTGCCAGCAGCCCTCTGTGGAGCGGGGACTACGAGCAGTACTTC CASSPLWSGDYEQYF
TRBJ1-6 TRBV27 NA NA TGTGCCAGCACCCGGGGGGTTTCGCCAAATTCACCCCTCCACTTT CASTRGVSPNSPLHF
TRBJ1-2 TRBV2 NA NA TGTGCCAGCAGTGTTGGCGAGGTTGGCTATGGCTACACCTTC CASSVGEVGYGYTF
TRBJ1-5 TRBV6-6 NA NA TGTGCCAGCAGAGAGGCTCAATCAAGCAATCAGCCCCAGCATTTT CASREAQSSNQPQHF